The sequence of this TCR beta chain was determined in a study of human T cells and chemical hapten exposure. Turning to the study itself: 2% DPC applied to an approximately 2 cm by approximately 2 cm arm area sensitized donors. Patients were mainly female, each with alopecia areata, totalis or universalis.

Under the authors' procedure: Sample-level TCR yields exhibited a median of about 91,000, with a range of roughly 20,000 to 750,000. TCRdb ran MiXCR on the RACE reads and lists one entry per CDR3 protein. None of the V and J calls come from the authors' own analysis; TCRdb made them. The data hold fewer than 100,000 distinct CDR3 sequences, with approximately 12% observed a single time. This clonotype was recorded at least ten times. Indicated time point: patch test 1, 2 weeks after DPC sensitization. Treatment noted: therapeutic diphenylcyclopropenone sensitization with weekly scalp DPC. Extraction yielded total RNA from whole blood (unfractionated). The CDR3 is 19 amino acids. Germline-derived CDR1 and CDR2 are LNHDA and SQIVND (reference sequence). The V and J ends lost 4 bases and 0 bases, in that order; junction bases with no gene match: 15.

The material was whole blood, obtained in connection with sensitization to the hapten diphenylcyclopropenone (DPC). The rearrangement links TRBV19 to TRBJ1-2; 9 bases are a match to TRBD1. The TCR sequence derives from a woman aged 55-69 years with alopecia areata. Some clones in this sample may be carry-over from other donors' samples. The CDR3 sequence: CASSNRGPVDRGPNYGYTF. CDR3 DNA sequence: TGTGCCAGTAGTAACAGGGGACCAGTGGACAGGGGACCTAACTATGGCTACACCTTC. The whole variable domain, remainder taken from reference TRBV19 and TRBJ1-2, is DGGITQSPKYLFRKEGQNVTLSCEQNLNHDAMYWYRQDPGQGLRLIYYSQIVNDFQKGDIAEGYSVSREKKESFPLTVTSAQKNPTAFYLCASSNRGPVDRGPNYGYTFGSGTRLTVV.